This is a list of T cell receptor beta chains from one sample in a study of blood T cells in healthy people across ages. MiXCR, run by TCRdb on the 5' RACE reads, gives a single entry per CDR3 protein. This repertoire shows approximately 1.5 million distinct CDR3 sequences, 35% to 45% found once; its top ten account for about 4%. The sample taken for sequencing was blood. These receptors were taken from a woman under 30 in good health. CDR3s include the opening cysteine and the closing phenylalanine or tryptophan. D genes are given only for firm matches. Rows give clone size only sometimes, using once, few, many, or a class for an expanded clone.

>NA|TRBV7-2|TRBJ2-3|NA
CASSLAIRNTQYF
TGTGCCAGCAGCTTAGCGATCCGGAATACGCAGTATTTT
>NA|TRBV6-6|TRBJ1-5|TRBD1
CAGSTGGYQPQHF
TGTGCCGGATCTACAGGGGGCTATCAGCCCCAGCATTTT
>NA|TRBV7-3|TRBJ1-2|NA
CASSLTGRSWGDGYTF
TGTGCCAGCAGCTTAACGGGTCGGTCATGGGGCGATGGCTACACCTTC
>NA|TRBV14|TRBJ1-1|NA
CASSQEARLNTEAFF
TGTGCCAGCAGCCAAGAAGCCAGATTGAACACTGAAGCTTTCTTT
>NA|TRBV6-2/TRBV6-3|TRBJ2-7|NA
CASSPGPILYNEQYF
TGTGCCAGCAGCCCCGGACCAATACTATACAATGAGCAGTACTTC
>NA|TRBV4-3|TRBJ2-1|TRBD2
CAGSQDTAGGFNEQFF
TGCGCCGGCAGCCAAGATACAGCGGGAGGCTTTAATGAGCAGTTCTTC
>NA|TRBV6-6|TRBJ2-7|TRBD2
CASSDSAGSSYEQYF
TGTGCCAGCAGTGATTCAGCGGGGAGCTCCTACGAGCAGTACTTC
>NA|TRBV29-1|TRBJ2-3|TRBD2
CSARGESTQYF
TGCAGCGCGCGGGGGGAAAGTACGCAGTATTTT
>NA|TRBV7-2|TRBJ2-3|NA
CASSLDSNRRDTQYF
TGTGCCAGCAGCTTAGATTCCAACAGGCGAGATACGCAGTATTTT
>NA|TRBV3-1|TRBJ1-5|TRBD1
CASSLQGNLGPQHF
TGTGCCAGCAGCCTACAGGGGAACCTCGGGCCCCAGCATTTT
>few|TRBV24-1|TRBJ2-1|TRBD1
CATSAPGTGGNEQFF
TGTGCCACCAGTGCCCCCGGGACAGGGGGTAATGAGCAGTTCTTC
>NA|TRBV6-5|TRBJ2-2|NA
CASSSHPPGDGTGELFF
TGTGCCAGCAGTTCCCACCCCCCGGGGGACGGAACCGGGGAGCTGTTTTTT
>NA|TRBV10-3|TRBJ2-6|NA
CAISEDSHSGANVLTF
TGTGCCATCAGTGAAGACAGCCACTCTGGGGCCAACGTCCTGACTTTC
>NA|TRBV5-1|TRBJ2-7|TRBD2
CASSLITSGGYNEQYF
TGCGCCAGCAGCTTAATTACTAGCGGGGGGTACAATGAGCAGTACTTC
>NA|TRBV20-1|TRBJ1-5|NA
CSARPTGPGNQPQHF
TGCAGTGCTAGGCCCACAGGGCCGGGGAATCAGCCCCAGCATTTT
>NA|TRBV9|TRBJ1-5|NA
CASSVGGANNRPQHF
TGTGCCAGCAGCGTAGGCGGGGCAAACAATCGGCCCCAGCATTTT
>NA|TRBV10-3|TRBJ2-5|NA
CAIIVSGLQETQYF
TGTGCCATCATTGTGTCAGGGCTCCAAGAGACCCAGTACTTC
>NA|TRBV20-1|TRBJ2-7|NA
CSARRGARGDEQYF
TGCAGTGCTCGTAGAGGGGCCCGGGGTGACGAGCAGTACTTC
>NA|TRBV5-1|TRBJ2-3|NA
CASSLVPDYQTGTDTQYF
TGCGCCAGCAGCTTGGTCCCGGACTATCAAACGGGCACAGATACGCAGTATTTT
>NA|TRBV6-5|TRBJ1-2|NA
CASSYGGWVMDYGYTF
TGTGCCAGCAGTTACGGGGGATGGGTTATGGACTATGGCTACACCTTC
>NA|TRBV29-1|TRBJ2-1|TRBD1
CSVAGQALCEQFF
TGCAGCGTCGCGGGACAGGCTTTGTGTGAGCAGTTCTTC
>few|TRBV4-2|TRBJ2-4|NA
CASSQRGSWEQYF
TGTGCCAGCAGCCAGAGGGGTTCTTGGGAGCAGTACTTC
>NA|TRBV29-1|TRBJ1-4|TRBD1
CSVEVGAGGEKLFF
TGCAGCGTTGAAGTTGGAGCAGGGGGGGAAAAACTGTTTTTT
>few|TRBV9|TRBJ1-2|NA
CASSAPADYGYTF
TGTGCCAGCAGCGCCCCCGCGGACTATGGCTACACCTTC
>NA|TRBV7-8|TRBJ1-1|NA
CASSFHGGEAFF
TGTGCCAGCAGTTTTCACGGGGGTGAAGCTTTCTTT
>many|TRBV9|TRBJ1-6|TRBD1
CASRRDSDNSPLHF
TGTGCCAGCAGAAGGGACAGCGATAATTCACCCCTCCACTTT
>NA|TRBV4-1|TRBJ2-2|NA
CASQGQNTGELFF
TGCGCCAGCCAGGGACAGAACACCGGGGAGCTGTTTTTT
>few|TRBV10-3|TRBJ2-3|NA
CAISDFQGAQYF
TGTGCCATCAGTGATTTCCAAGGGGCGCAGTATTTT
>few|TRBV20-1|TRBJ2-1|NA
CNIGGGDEQFF
TGCAACATTGGAGGGGGAGATGAGCAGTTCTTC
>NA|TRBV11-2|TRBJ2-5|NA
CASGPRRGSPFQETQYF
TGTGCCAGCGGCCCCCGTCGTGGGAGCCCCTTCCAAGAGACCCAGTACTTC
>once|TRBV20-1|TRBJ2-3|NA
CSARDPVGGIDTQYF
TGCAGTGCTAGAGATCCTGTGGGGGGCATTGATACGCAGTATTTT
>NA|TRBV2|TRBJ2-7|TRBD1
CASTRQGESYEQYF
TGTGCCAGCACGAGGCAGGGGGAGTCCTACGAGCAGTACTTC
>NA|TRBV2|TRBJ2-5|NA
CVRRQTQETQYF
TGTGTCAGAAGACAGACGCAAGAGACCCAGTACTTC
>NA|TRBV27|TRBJ1-1|NA
CASSLQGPLMNTEAFF
TGTGCCAGCAGTCTACAGGGCCCGCTCATGAACACTGAAGCTTTCTTT
>NA|TRBV5-6|TRBJ1-2|NA
CASSATGHYGYTF
TGTGCCAGCAGCGCCACAGGACACTATGGCTACACCTTC
>NA|TRBV15|TRBJ2-1|NA
CATSPFGRGSSYNEQFF
TGTGCCACCAGCCCCTTCGGGCGGGGCAGCTCCTACAATGAGCAGTTCTTC
>NA|TRBV6-5|TRBJ1-1|TRBD1
CASSTWTGGVNTEAFF
TGTGCCAGCAGTACATGGACAGGGGGCGTGAACACTGAAGCTTTCTTT
>many|TRBV28|TRBJ1-2|NA
CASQREFYGYTF
TGTGCCAGCCAGAGGGAATTCTATGGCTACACCTTC
>NA|TRBV2|TRBJ1-1|TRBD1
CASRGLRTGNTEAFF
TGTGCCAGCAGGGGACTTCGGACAGGGAACACTGAAGCTTTCTTT
>few|TRBV12-3/TRBV12-4|TRBJ2-6|TRBD1
CASSLVGQGPHVLTF
TGTGCCAGCAGTTTAGTGGGACAGGGGCCTCACGTCCTGACTTTC
>NA|TRBV24-1|TRBJ1-2|NA
CATSVGEGDGYTF
TGTGCCACCAGTGTTGGAGAGGGCGATGGCTACACCTTC
>NA|TRBV10-3|TRBJ1-5|TRBD1
CAISAETGSGNQPQHF
TGTGCCATCAGTGCGGAGACAGGGAGCGGCAATCAGCCCCAGCATTTT
>NA|TRBV9|TRBJ2-5|NA
CASSAQTEETQYF
TGTGCCAGCAGCGCCCAGACAGAAGAGACCCAGTACTTC
>few|TRBV28|TRBJ2-3|TRBD1
CASSPTGGIYTDTQYF
TGTGCCAGCAGCCCTACAGGGGGCATCTACACAGATACGCAGTATTTT
>NA|TRBV7-2|TRBJ1-1|NA
CASSISGPNSAEAFF
TGTGCCAGCAGCATTTCGGGGCCCAATAGCGCTGAAGCTTTCTTT
>few|TRBV20-1|TRBJ2-7|TRBD1
CSASANPGQGLYEQYF
TGCAGTGCTAGTGCAAATCCGGGACAGGGTCTATACGAGCAGTACTTC
>NA|TRBV12-3/TRBV12-4|TRBJ2-1|TRBD2
CASNKPGLAGASSYNEQFF
TGTGCCAGCAACAAACCGGGACTAGCGGGGGCGAGCTCCTACAATGAACAGTTCTTC
>NA|TRBV20-1|TRBJ1-5|NA
CSAPGPYPNQPQHF
TGCAGTGCCCCGGGTCCGTACCCCAATCAGCCCCAGCATTTT
>NA|TRBV30|TRBJ2-7|TRBD2
CAWSLELAVDEQYF
TGTGCCTGGAGTTTGGAACTAGCGGTAGACGAGCAGTACTTC
>NA|TRBV4-3|TRBJ2-7|NA
CASSQDRRAREQYF
TGCGCCAGCAGCCAAGATCGTAGGGCGCGGGAGCAGTACTTC
>NA|TRBV9|TRBJ2-5|TRBD1
CASGTGGADQETQYF
TGTGCCAGCGGAACAGGGGGCGCCGACCAAGAGACCCAGTACTTC
>few|TRBV29-1|TRBJ1-5|NA
CSVGDDSNQPQHF
TGCAGCGTTGGGGACGATAGCAATCAGCCCCAGCATTTT
>once|TRBV7-9|TRBJ1-1|NA
CASSVKGEKTEAFF
TGTGCCAGCAGCGTCAAGGGGGAAAAAACTGAAGCTTTCTTT
>few|TRBV7-9|TRBJ2-5|NA
CASSPLSNEQYF
TGTGCCAGCAGTCCCCTATCCAATGAGCAGTACTTC
>NA|TRBV5-1|TRBJ2-5|NA
CASSLGQQETLYF
TGCGCCAGCAGCTTGGGACAGCAAGAGACCCTGTACTTC
>few|TRBV15|TRBJ1-2|NA
CATSRDNEGYGYTF
TGTGCCACCAGCAGAGATAATGAAGGATACGGCTACACCTTC
>few|TRBV20-1|TRBJ2-3|NA
CSAGVSRRDTQYF
TGCAGTGCTGGGGTCTCCCGTCGAGATACGCAGTATTTT